This T cell receptor beta chain was recorded in a study of long-term antiretroviral therapy in people with HIV. Findings and limits, study-wide: Dominating the repertoire at all time points were the clones that expanded before ART.

Germline V gene sequence: CDR1 MNHEY, CDR2 SMNVEV (reference sequence). J gave up 5 bases and V 3 bases, and 19 bases lay outside the gene matches. The CDR3 has 19 residues. To note about this clone: Its cognate antigen is unknown.

It was version v3.0 of the immunoSEQ assay that was run at survey level. Some clones are missing from TCRdb's copy, which holds only in-frame ones; the method was immunoSEQ multiplex PCR. The sample holds about 16,000 clones, roughly 80% seen once. The material sequenced was unsorted PBMCs, taken roughly 1.3 years before starting antiretroviral therapy. The gene calls are TRBV27 and TRBJ2-7, with 10 bases that match TRBD1. This clonotype originated in a man younger than 45 with HIV. CDR3 loop: CASSLFGSGQGGPGDEQYF. Here the CDR3 DNA reads TGTGCCAGCAGTTTGTTTGGCTCAGGACAGGGGGGGCCGGGGGACGAGCAGTACTTC.